This T cell receptor (beta chain) was sequenced in a study of regulatory T cells in long-lasting Graves disease. This clonotype has only a few counts. Its specificity is unknown. Study-level results: TRBV28, TRBJ1-2 and TRBJ2-5 were favored in persistent disease.

Noted time point: newly diagnosed GD, antithyroid drugs for less than 3 months. The TCR library used RNA extracted from PBMCs. This CDR3 spans 15 amino acids. Trimming took 4 bases from V and 0 from J, leaving 10 bases between them. Per the germline V gene, CDR1 is LNHDA and CDR2 is SQIVND (reference sequence). Construction of the TCR beta libraries employed iRepertoire HTBI primers in conjunction with Arm-PCR of CDR3 regions. TCRdb used MiXCR to reprocess the multiplex PCR reads, holding one entry per CDR3 protein. The data show fewer than 550,000 distinct CDR3 sequences, 16% seen once. This sample also appeared in a second study, on T cells in Graves' hyperthyroidism and ophthalmopathy.

The sequence was obtained from a woman aged 35 to 60 with Graves disease. The material sequenced was peripheral blood mononuclear cells (PBMCs), taken at new diagnosis, from a patient treated with antithyroid drugs. The chain joins TRBV19 to TRBJ2-1; D may be TRBD1 (5 bases). The CDR3 reads CASSKDISSYNEQFF. CDR3 sequence (DNA): TGTGCCAGTAGTAAGGACATTAGCTCCTACAATGAGCAGTTCTTC.